These 15 T cell receptor beta chains share one sample of origin, sequenced in a study of T cells in pancreatic ductal adenocarcinoma. Measured with immunoSEQ multiplex PCR; TCRdb has only the in-frame clones, and not every one. The sample has 8,500 to 9,500 clones; roughly 91% are singletons. The selected patients with pancreatic ductal adenocarcinoma had surgery but no neoadjuvant therapy. The sequenced material came from PBMCs. Source of these receptors: a human donor with pancreatic ductal adenocarcinoma.

This chain links TRBV5-4 with TRBJ1-5; 7 bases match TRBD1. V lost 4 bases and J lost 3; bases outside the gene matches: 4. The CDR3 is 14 amino acids. Germline lookup yields CDR1 SGHNT and CDR2 YYREEE (reference sequence). DNA for the CDR3: TGTGCCAGCAGCCCCAGGGGGGACAATCAGCCCCAGCATTTT. This sequence encodes CASSPRGDNQPQHF.

This chain connects TRBV28 to TRBJ1-6; 9 bases line up with TRBD1. The CDR3 runs to 15 residues. The J segment lost 10 bases and the V segment lost 5 bases, leaving 9 bases of the junction unmatched. CDR1 and CDR2 (germline): MDHEN, SYDVKM. The CDR3 protein is CASSPLGQGPSPLHF. The CDR3 nucleotides are TGTGCCAGCAGTCCTCTGGGACAGGGTCCCTCACCCCTCCACTTT.

This clone was counted between two and nine times. The V call is TRBV27, the J call TRBJ2-1; 13 bases are shared with TRBD2. The junction had 6 bases not matched to a gene; V was cut back by 9 bases and J by 7 bases. Germline lookup yields CDR1 MNHEY and CDR2 SMNVEV (reference sequence). This CDR3 has 14 amino acids. As DNA, the CDR3 is TGTGCCAGTACACTAGCGGGAGGGTGGAATGAGCAGTTCTTC. Amino acids: CASTLAGGWNEQFF.

The chain recombines TRBV10-3 with TRBJ1-2; no definite D call. Germline-derived CDR1 and CDR2 are ENHRY and SYGVKD. The germline V and J ends were trimmed by 7 bases and 3 bases, with 12 bases remaining between them. The CDR3 covers 13 residues. This CDR3 is CAITPTEYYGYTF. The CDR3 DNA follows: TGTGCCATCACCCCGACGGAGTACTATGGCTACACCTTC.

The chain combines TRBV9 with TRBJ2-7, with 7 bases fitting TRBD1. The CDR3 has 13 residues. Trimming cost V 1 base and J 3 bases; bases outside gene matches: 1. Germline CDR1 reads SGDLS; CDR2 reads YYNGEE. The CDR3 spells CASSVTGDYEQYF. The CDR3 nucleotides read TGTGCCAGCAGCGTAACAGGGGACTACGAGCAGTACTTC.

Of note for this clone: The junction differs from germline at one of its ends, possibly a read error. The chain joins TRBV7-7 to TRBJ2-5, with D maybe TRBD1 (5 bases). CDR3 size: 13 residues. Germline CDR1 SSHAT, CDR2 FNYEAQ (reference sequence). In DNA, the CDR3 is TGTGCTAGCAGCTTAGGGGCGACAGAGACCCAGTACTTC. Its protein product is CASSLGATETQYF.

The chain couples TRBV7-2 to TRBJ2-3; TRBD2 matches 7 bases. The CDR3 sequence is 14 residues long. V lost 5 bases and J lost 2; bases outside the gene matches: 4. CDR1 SGHTA and CDR2 FQGNSA come from the germline V gene. As DNA, the CDR3 is TGTGCCAGCAGCCCGGGGAGGGCCACAGATACGCAGTATTTT. It is translated as CASSPGRATDTQYF.

This sequence joins TRBV2 and TRBJ1-5; no firm D call. Trimming cost V 4 bases and J 6 bases, with 16 bases left between them. Germline V gene data show CDR1 as SNHLY and CDR2 as FYNNEI. The CDR3 covers 15 residues. The DNA of the CDR3 is TGTGCCAGCAGTGGATACCGGGGATCTGGTCAGCCCCAGCATTTT. Translating gives CASSGYRGSGQPQHF. The entire variable domain, with the rest obtained from reference TRBV2 and TRBJ1-5, is as follows: EPEVTQTPSHQVTQMGQEVILRCVPISNHLYFYWYRQILGQKVEFLVSFYNNEISEKSEIFDDQFSVERPDGSNFTLKIRSTKLEDSAMYFCASSGYRGSGQPQHFGDGTRLSIL.

The chain combines TRBV18 with TRBJ2-1, with 11 bases identical to TRBD2. J lost 9 bases, V lost 0 bases, and 7 bases had no gene match. CDR1 and CDR2 (germline): KGHSH, LQKENI. This CDR3 is built from 16 residues. CDR3 protein: CASSPPNSGGAAEQFF. DNA for the CDR3: TGTGCCAGCTCACCACCAAATAGCGGGGGGGCCGCTGAGCAGTTCTTC. Supplemented by reference TRBV18 and TRBJ2-1, the full variable domain reads NAGVMQNPRHLVRRRGQEARLRCSPMKGHSHVYWYRQLPEEGLKFMVYLQKENIIDESGMPKERFSAEFPKEGPSILRIQQVVRGDSAAYFCASSPPNSGGAAEQFFGPGTRLTVL.

V and J are TRBV5-1 and TRBJ2-7, with 10 bases identical to TRBD2. CDR1 and CDR2 (germline): SGHRS, YFSETQ. This CDR3 contains 17 residues. J gave up 5 bases and V 4 bases, and 15 bases lay outside the gene matches. The CDR3 bases are TGCGCCAGCAGCCCCCTTTCCAGCGGGGGGGCGATCAACGAGCAGTACTTC. Translated, it gives CASSPLSSGGAINEQYF.

The chain couples TRBV18 to TRBJ2-3; 10 bases align to TRBD1. The V gene end was trimmed by 2 bases and the J gene end by 7 bases; junction bases not matched to a gene: 3. Germline assignment: CDR1 KGHSH and CDR2 LQKENI. The CDR3 length is 14 residues. CDR3 sequence reads: CASSPGTGANTQYF. The CDR3 DNA sequence: TGTGCCAGCTCACCAGGGACAGGGGCGAATACGCAGTATTTT.

This rearrangement joins TRBV5-5 to TRBJ2-7, with D possibly matching TRBD1 (7 bases). Germline CDR1 is SGHKS and CDR2 is YYEKEE (reference sequence). There are 15 residues in the CDR3. V was cut by 4 bases and J by 2 bases, with 16 bases left in between. The CDR3 DNA follows: TGTGCCAGCAGCCAAGGGGGCGGGGTCCCCTACGAGCAGTACTTC. Its translation: CASSQGGGVPYEQYF.

The chain couples TRBV6-1 to TRBJ1-6, with D possibly TRBD1 on 6 matching bases. Per the germline V gene, CDR1 is MNHNS and CDR2 is SASEGT. The germline V and J ends were trimmed by 2 bases and 5 bases, with 13 bases remaining between them. The CDR3 runs 16 residues. The CDR3 protein is CASSEYWTANNSPLHF. The CDR3 bases are TGTGCCAGCAGTGAATATTGGACAGCTAATAATTCACCCCTCCACTTT.

The V and J genes are TRBV15 and TRBJ2-7, with 8 bases lining up with TRBD2. Trimming removed 1 base from V and 2 bases from J; junction bases left unmatched: 4. Germline V gene sequence: CDR1 LNHNV, CDR2 YYDKDF (reference sequence). CDR3 length: 15 amino acids. DNA of the CDR3: TGTGCCACCAGCAGAGTTAGCGGGAACACCTACGAGCAGTACTTC. This gives the protein CATSRVSGNTYEQYF.

The chain has TRBV5-4 and TRBJ2-3; 12 nucleotides align to TRBD2. This CDR3 is 14 amino acids long. CDR1 is SGHNT, CDR2 YYREEE, per germline (reference sequence). The trim removed 3 bases at V and 7 bases at J, leaving 3 bases unmatched. As DNA, the CDR3 is TGTGCCAGCAGCTGGGGACTAGCGGGTTATACGCAGTATTTT. Amino acids: CASSWGLAGYTQYF. The whole variable domain, filled in from reference TRBV5-4 and TRBJ2-3, reads ETGVTQSPTHLIKTRGQQVTLRCSSQSGHNTVSWYQQALGQGPQFIFQYYREEENGRGNFPPRFSGLQFPNYSSELNVNALELDDSALYLCASSWGLAGYTQYFGPGTRLTVL.